This T cell receptor (beta chain) derives from a study of blood T cell repertoires in COVID-19. For the study at large: The United States, Italy and Spain provided the acute and convalescent COVID-19 samples. PBMCs, B-cell-depleted T cells, or T cells provided the cDNA or gDNA that made up the material.

Germline CDR1 reads MNHEY; CDR2 reads SVGAGI. CDR3 length: 14 amino acids. V lost 6 bases, J lost 3 bases, and 6 bases stayed unmatched. Under the authors' procedure: Researchers report that nucleated cell counts were estimated from reference gene primer amplification. The table came from immunoSEQ multiplex PCR; TCRdb's copy has only in-frame clones and leaves some out. That table supplies the V and J calls and clone size; D and trimming were determined from the DNA. The profile covers some 350,000 clones, with 85% to 90% appearing a single time and 7% to 8% taken by the ten largest. The origin of this receptor is a woman aged 70 to 79 with COVID-19, enrolled during active disease. V gene TRBV6-5 combines with J gene TRBJ1-1, with 8 positions matching TRBD1. The sequencing input was peripheral blood. The DNA of the CDR3 is TGTGCCAGCAGCCCGGACAGGGAAGACACTGAAGCTTTCTTT. It is translated as CASSPDREDTEAFF.